These 18 T cell receptor beta chains were sequenced from one sample in a study of blood T cells in healthy people across ages. Alongside a J-beta primer mix, a sample-barcoded 5' primer served in a second PCR lasting about 7 to 11 cycles. TCRdb re-called the 5' RACE reads with MiXCR, one entry per CDR3 protein. The repertoire holds some 1.5 million distinct CDR3 sequences, roughly 27% seen once, with more than 6% in the top ten. Sequencing used blood. Receptor source: a young woman in good health.

Details on this clonotype: This may be a read error, as it is one base from a much larger clone. This chain uses TRBV9 with TRBJ2-4, with 9 bases identical to TRBD1. The last part of the DNA fits TRBJ2-7 better; the J call may be wrong. Germline assignment: CDR1 SGDLS and CDR2 YYNGEE. CDR3 length: 16 amino acids. The CDR3 bases are TGTGCCAGCAGCGCAGACACGGGACAGGGTTGGTCCGAGCAGTACTTC. Translated: CASSADTGQGWSEQYF.

The chain joins TRBV6-2 or TRBV6-3 to TRBJ1-5, with D possibly being TRBD1 (5 bases). This CDR3 is 15 amino acids long. Deletions cut 6 bases from V and 9 bases from J, with 21 bases between. Germline CDR1 is MNHEY and CDR2 is SVGEGT. The CDR3 sequence is CASRTRGAGLGPQHF. CDR3 DNA sequence: TGTGCCAGCAGGACCCGGGGCGCGGGGCTGGGGCCCCAGCATTTT.

The chain links TRBV9 to TRBJ1-4, with D unresolved. This CDR3 has 16 amino acids. The V end lost 0 bases, the J end lost 0 bases, and 9 bases lay between the germline ends. The germline V gene encodes CDR1 SGDLS and CDR2 YYNGEE. CDR3 sequence: CASSVGHTSTNEKLFF. In nucleotides, the CDR3 is TGTGCCAGCAGCGTAGGGCACACCTCAACTAATGAAAAACTGTTTTTT.

Only a few counts were recorded for this clonotype. This chain connects TRBV12-3 or TRBV12-4 to TRBJ2-1, with D unclear. With 6 bases removed from V and 12 bases from J, the gap between germline ends came to 15 bases. The CDR3 extends over 12 amino acids. CDR3 nucleotide sequence: TGTGCCAGCAGGACGGCCGTGAGTAGGCAGTTCTTC. It translates to CASRTAVSRQFF.

The sample holds a few counts of this clonotype. This chain links TRBV28 with TRBJ2-3; D unclear. The germline V and J ends were trimmed by 4 bases and 1 base, with 12 bases remaining between them. The CDR3 spans 15 residues. Germline V lookup: CDR1 MDHEN, CDR2 SYDVKM. Here the CDR3 reads CASSSQTVRTDTQYF. The CDR3 DNA is TGTGCCAGCAGTTCCCAGACCGTCCGCACAGATACGCAGTATTTT.

This clonotype was found many times. The chain couples TRBV29-1 to TRBJ2-6; 9 nucleotides agree with TRBD1. CDR1 is SQVTM, CDR2 ANQGSEA, per germline. The CDR3 has 16 residues. V lost 6 bases and J lost 0; bases outside the gene matches: 6. The CDR3 here is CSVSTGGPSGANVLTF. The CDR3 nucleotides are TGCAGCGTCTCGACAGGGGGACCCTCTGGGGCCAACGTCCTGACTTTC.

This clonotype was recorded at least ten times. The CDR3 protein is CSAGGDRVPSYNEQFF. The CDR3 region has the DNA TGCAGTGCTGGAGGGGACAGGGTCCCCTCCTACAATGAGCAGTTCTTC. This rearrangement joins TRBV20-1 to TRBJ2-1, with 9 nucleotides matching TRBD1. Germline V CDR1 and CDR2: DFQATT, SNEGSKA (reference sequence). The CDR3 runs to 16 residues. The trim removed 5 bases at V and 0 bases at J, leaving 8 bases unmatched.

The rearrangement links TRBV6-2 or TRBV6-3 to TRBJ1-2; 7 positions match TRBD1. The V segment lost 6 bases and the J segment 8 bases; nucleotides outside the gene matches: 6. Germline V gene sequence: CDR1 MNHEY, CDR2 SVGEGT. CDR3 size: 12 residues. CDR3 amino acids: CASRRTGHGYTF. The CDR3 DNA reads as TGTGCCAGCAGAAGGACAGGTCACGGCTACACCTTC.

The chain has TRBV7-9 and TRBJ2-3; D remains unclear. This CDR3 spans 15 amino acids. In germline, CDR1 is SEHNR, CDR2 FQNEAQ (reference sequence). The germline V and J ends were trimmed by 5 bases and 3 bases, with 15 bases remaining between them. The CDR3 region is CASSGDMDGTDTQYF. CDR3 nucleotide sequence: TGTGCCAGCAGCGGAGACATGGATGGGACAGATACGCAGTATTTT.

This clonotype was seen once. This chain uses TRBV7-2 with TRBJ2-4, with D perhaps TRBD2 (6 bases). The DNA end favors TRBJ2-7, so the J call may be wrong. The CDR3 has 14 residues. Looked up from germline, CDR1 is SGHTA and CDR2 is FQGNSA. The DNA of the CDR3 is TGTGCCAGCAGCTGCGGGGCAACGGGCTACGAGCAGTACTTC. This encodes CASSCGATGYEQYF.

This clonotype was observed a handful of times. The V call is TRBV20-1, the J call TRBJ2-1; 8 bases are a match to TRBD2. Germline CDR1 is DFQATT and CDR2 is SNEGSKA (reference sequence). The CDR3 spans 13 residues. With 1 base clipped from V and 4 bases from J, the junction kept 0 bases outside the gene matches. This CDR3 reads CSARVAGYNEQFF. The CDR3 DNA sequence: TGCAGTGCTAGAGTAGCGGGGTACAATGAGCAGTTCTTC.

This clonotype was detected only a few times. The chain has TRBV7-9 and TRBJ2-5, with D unclear. V lost 5 bases and J lost 2, with 12 bases in between. CDR1 is SEHNR and CDR2 is FQNEAQ in the germline V gene (reference sequence). This CDR3 is built from 14 residues. The CDR3 here is CASSPDQTQETQYF. The CDR3 DNA sequence: TGTGCCAGCAGCCCCGACCAAACACAAGAGACCCAGTACTTC.

The V gene is TRBV7-2, the J gene TRBJ1-5; D not resolved. V lost 3 bases and J lost 10, with 19 bases in between. The germline V gene encodes CDR1 SGHTA and CDR2 FQGNSA. The CDR3 runs 15 residues. In nucleotides, the CDR3 is TGTGCCAGCAGCTTGAGTAGTTCAGGTTTTGGTCCCCAGCATTTT. Translated, it gives CASSLSSSGFGPQHF.

This clonotype was observed at least ten times. The CDR3 sequence is CASSSTSSTSFDEQFF. CDR3 sequence (DNA): TGCGCCAGCAGCAGCACCTCCTCGACTAGCTTCGATGAGCAGTTCTTC. V and J are TRBV5-1 and TRBJ2-1, with TRBD2 matching 7 bases. Germline V gene sequence: CDR1 SGHRS, CDR2 YFSETQ. Germline trimming cut 4 bases from V and 8 bases from J; bases unmatched to any gene: 15. There are 16 residues in the CDR3.

V usage is TRBV2 and J usage is TRBJ2-1, with D hard to call. The germline V gene encodes CDR1 SNHLY and CDR2 FYNNEI. The CDR3 is made up of 13 amino acids. V lost 5 bases, J lost 14 bases, and 19 bases lay in between. Here the CDR3 DNA reads TGTGCCAGCAGTCGCACTATGGCAGAACGAGAGTTCTTC. It encodes CASSRTMAEREFF.

The CDR3 coding sequence is TGCAGTGCTAGAGATCGAGCAGGGTGGAGATCAAGGACCGCCTACGAGCAGTACTTC. Amino acids: CSARDRAGWRSRTAYEQYF. This chain uses TRBV20-1 with TRBJ2-5; TRBD1 is a possible D gene (5 bases). The end of the DNA aligns better with TRBJ2-7, so the J call may be wrong. The CDR3 contains 19 residues. Germline V gene lookup returns CDR1 DFQATT and CDR2 SNEGSKA (reference sequence).

As for this clonotype: A much larger clone lies a single base off, so this may be a read error. V and J are TRBV20-1 and TRBJ2-7, with D possibly matching TRBD2 (6 bases). The CDR3 consists of 15 residues. Germline V CDR1 and CDR2: DFQATT, SNEGSKA (reference sequence). In nucleotides, the CDR3 is TGCAATGCTAGAACCCAAACGACTAGTTGTACCGAGCAGTACTTC. Amino acid sequence: CNARTQTTSCTEQYF.

Concerning this clonotype: Relative to the germline gene, one junction end is altered; a read error may explain this. The gene calls are TRBV10-1 and TRBJ2-1, with D possibly TRBD1 on 5 matching bases. The germline V gene encodes CDR1 WNHNN and CDR2 SYGVQD (reference sequence). This CDR3 has 13 residues. Here the CDR3 DNA reads TGCGCCAGTAGTGAAGACAGAGGTGGCCCCCAGTTCTTC. Its protein product is CASSEDRGGPQFF.